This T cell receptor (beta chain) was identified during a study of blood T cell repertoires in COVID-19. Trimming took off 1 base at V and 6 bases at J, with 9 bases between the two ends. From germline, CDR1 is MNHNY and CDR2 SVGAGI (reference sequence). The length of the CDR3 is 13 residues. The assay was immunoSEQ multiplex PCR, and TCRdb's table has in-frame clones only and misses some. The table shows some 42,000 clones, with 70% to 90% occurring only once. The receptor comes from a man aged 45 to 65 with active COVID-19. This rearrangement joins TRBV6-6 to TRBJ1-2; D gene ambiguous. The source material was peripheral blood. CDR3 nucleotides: TGTGCCAGCAGTTACTACGGGTCGGATGGCTACACCTTC. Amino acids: CASSYYGSDGYTF.